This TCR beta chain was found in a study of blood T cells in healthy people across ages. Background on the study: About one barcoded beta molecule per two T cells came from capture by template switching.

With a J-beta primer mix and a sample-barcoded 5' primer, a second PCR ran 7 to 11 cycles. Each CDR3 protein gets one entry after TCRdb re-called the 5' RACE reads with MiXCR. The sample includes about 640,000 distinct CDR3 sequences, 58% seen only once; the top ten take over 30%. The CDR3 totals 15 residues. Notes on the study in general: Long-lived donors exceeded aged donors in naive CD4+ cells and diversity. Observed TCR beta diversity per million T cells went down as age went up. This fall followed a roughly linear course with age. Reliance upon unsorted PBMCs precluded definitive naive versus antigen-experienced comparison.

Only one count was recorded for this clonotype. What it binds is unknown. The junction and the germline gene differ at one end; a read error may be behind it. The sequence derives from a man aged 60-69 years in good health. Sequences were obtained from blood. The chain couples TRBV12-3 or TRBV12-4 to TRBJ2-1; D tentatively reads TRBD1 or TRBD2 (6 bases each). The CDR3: CASSLGGGLYNERFF. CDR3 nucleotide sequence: TGTGCCAGCAGTTTAGGAGGGGGGCTCTACAATGAGCGGTTCTTC.